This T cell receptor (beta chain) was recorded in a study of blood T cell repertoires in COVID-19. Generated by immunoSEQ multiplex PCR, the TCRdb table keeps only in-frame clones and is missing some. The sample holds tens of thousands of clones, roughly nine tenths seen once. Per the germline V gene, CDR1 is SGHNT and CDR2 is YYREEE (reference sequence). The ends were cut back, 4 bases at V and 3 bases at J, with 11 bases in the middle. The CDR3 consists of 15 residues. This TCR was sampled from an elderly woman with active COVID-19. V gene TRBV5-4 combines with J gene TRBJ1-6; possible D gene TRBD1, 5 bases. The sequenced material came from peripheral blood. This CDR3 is CASSGTGNYNSPLHF. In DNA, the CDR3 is TGTGCCAGCAGCGGAACAGGAAACTATAATTCACCCCTCCACTTT.